This T cell receptor (beta chain) derives from a study of blood T cell repertoires in COVID-19. Looking at the study overall: Specimens from acute and convalescent COVID-19 originated in the United States, Italy and Spain. T cells, B-cell-depleted T cells, or PBMCs supplied cDNA or gDNA.

Germline V gene data show CDR1 as LNHDA and CDR2 as SQIVND (reference sequence). This CDR3 is built from 14 residues. Trimming removed 4 bases from V and 0 bases from J; junction bases left unmatched: 2. In the authors' workflow: For nucleated cells, counts were estimated from reference gene primer amplification. Generated by immunoSEQ multiplex PCR, the TCRdb table keeps only in-frame clones and is missing some. For V, J and clone size, that table is used; D and trimming come from the DNA. The sample lists 150,000 or so clones, under 90% occurring once. Input material: peripheral blood. The chain links TRBV19 to TRBJ1-1; 7 bases line up with TRBD1. The receptor comes from a human donor in a cohort sampled during active COVID-19. In DNA, the CDR3 is TGTGCCAGTAGTAAGGGACAGATGAACACTGAAGCTTTCTTT. It is translated as CASSKGQMNTEAFF.